This paragraph reports one TCR beta chain. Its antigen is still unknown. This specimen comes from a study of response to subunit inactivated influenza vaccine. TCRdb re-analysed the RT-PCR reads in MiXCR, keeping a single row per CDR3 protein. The profile shows 280,000 or so distinct CDR3 sequences, 21% of them singletons. Per germline, CDR1 DFQATT and CDR2 SNEGSKA (reference sequence). Trimming pared 5 bases from V and 0 bases from J, leaving 8 bases between. The CDR3 runs 12 residues. Study results and limitations: The authors suggested that every seasonal influenza vaccination recruits few new T cells.

J is TRBJ2-7 and V is TRBV20-1; D perhaps matches TRBD2 (5 bases). Specimen: PBMCs from blood, collected about 20 months after vaccination. The source of this sequence is a man aged 50 to 69 who received an inactivated influenza vaccine. The CDR3 sequence is CSAGESSYEQYF. CDR3 nucleotide sequence: TGCAGTGCTGGGGAGAGCTCCTACGAGCAGTACTTC.